This paragraph covers one T cell receptor beta chain sequence. The sample originates from a study of preoperative IRX-2 immunotherapy in early breast cancer. This sample's treatment: preoperative locoregional IRX-2 cytokine immunotherapy. Patients received preoperative, locoregional IRX-2 cytokine immunotherapy in a phase Ib study. The data were produced by immunoSEQ multiplex PCR, yet TCRdb's version contains in-frame clones alone and is incomplete. The sample lists about 33,000 clones, 89% occurring once. Germline V gene sequence: CDR1 SGHNT, CDR2 YENEEA. The CDR3 extends over 14 amino acids. Trimming took 4 bases from V and 2 from J; bases not matched to a gene: 3.

The chain joins TRBV11-3 to TRBJ1-1; 8 bases agree with TRBD1. The receptor's source is a human donor with breast cancer. The input for sequencing was tumor tissue, taken after IRX-2 immunotherapy. The CDR3 region is CASSWDRSNTEAFF. The CDR3 bases are TGTGCCAGCAGCTGGGACAGGTCCAACACTGAAGCTTTCTTT.